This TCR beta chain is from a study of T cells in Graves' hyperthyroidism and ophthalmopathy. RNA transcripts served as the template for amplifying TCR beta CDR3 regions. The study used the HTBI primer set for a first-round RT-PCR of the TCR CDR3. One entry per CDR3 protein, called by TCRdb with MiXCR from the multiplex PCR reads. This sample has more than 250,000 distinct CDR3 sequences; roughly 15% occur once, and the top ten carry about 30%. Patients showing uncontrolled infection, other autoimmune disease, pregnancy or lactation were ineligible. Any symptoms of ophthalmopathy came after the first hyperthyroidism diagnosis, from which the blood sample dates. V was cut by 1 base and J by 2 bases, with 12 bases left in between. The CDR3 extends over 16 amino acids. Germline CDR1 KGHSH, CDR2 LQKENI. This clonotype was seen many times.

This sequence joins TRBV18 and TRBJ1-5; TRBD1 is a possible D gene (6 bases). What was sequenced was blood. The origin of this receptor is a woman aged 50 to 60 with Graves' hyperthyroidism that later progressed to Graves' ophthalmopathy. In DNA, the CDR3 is TGTGCCAGCTCACCACTACAGGGAGGCGGCAATCAGCCCCAGCATTTT. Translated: CASSPLQGGGNQPQHF.